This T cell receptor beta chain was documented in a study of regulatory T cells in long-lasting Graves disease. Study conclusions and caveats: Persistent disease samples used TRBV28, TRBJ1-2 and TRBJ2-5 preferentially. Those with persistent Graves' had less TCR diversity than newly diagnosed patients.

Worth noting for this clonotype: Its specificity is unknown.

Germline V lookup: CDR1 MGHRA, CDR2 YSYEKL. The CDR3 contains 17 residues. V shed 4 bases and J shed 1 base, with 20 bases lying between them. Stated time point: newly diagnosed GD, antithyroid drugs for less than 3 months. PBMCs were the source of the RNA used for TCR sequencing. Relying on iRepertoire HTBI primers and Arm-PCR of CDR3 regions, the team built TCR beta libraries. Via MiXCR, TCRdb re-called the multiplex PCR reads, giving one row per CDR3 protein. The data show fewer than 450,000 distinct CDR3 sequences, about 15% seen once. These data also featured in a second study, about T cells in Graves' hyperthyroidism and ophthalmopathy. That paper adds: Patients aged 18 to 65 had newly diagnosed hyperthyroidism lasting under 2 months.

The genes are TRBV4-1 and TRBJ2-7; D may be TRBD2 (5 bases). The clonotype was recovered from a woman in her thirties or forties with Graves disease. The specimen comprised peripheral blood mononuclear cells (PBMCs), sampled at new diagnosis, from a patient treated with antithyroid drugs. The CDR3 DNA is TGCGCCAGCAGCCCTACCCAGCGTAGCGATTGGTCCTACGAGCAGTACTTC. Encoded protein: CASSPTQRSDWSYEQYF.